This T cell receptor beta chain was recorded in a study of vaccination and CD4 T cells after COVID-19. For the study at large: There were two doses of either BNT162b2 or mRNA-1273 vaccine given to participants. Following dose two, a median around 70 days (range 14 to 241) passed before post-vaccine samples were taken.

Worth noting for this clonotype: Antigen: not known.

Researchers used the Oncomine TCR Beta short-read assay to sequence DNA from cultured CD4+ T cells. Once CD4+ T cells had been cultured, genomic DNA was extracted from them. Each CDR3 protein is one row after TCRdb ran MiXCR on the PCR reads. The sample consists of about 20,000 distinct CDR3 sequences, around 78% of them appearing once. Sample treatment: approximately 10-day PBMC culture with coronavirus spike peptide pools or control peptides (ViraFEST assay). The clonotype comes from a human donor who received a COVID-19 vaccine. The sequencing here drew on CD4+ T cells from blood, cultured in vitro, taken after SARS-CoV-2 vaccination.

As DNA, the CDR3 is TGTGCCAGCAGTTACTCGGGAAAGTCCTATCAGCCCCAGCATTTT. It is translated as CASSYSGKSYQPQHF. The rearrangement uses TRBV6-2 or TRBV6-3 and TRBJ1-5; D uncertain. This CDR3 is built from 15 residues. The V gene lost 0 bases and the J gene lost 5 bases, with 11 bases spanning the gap. CDR1 is MNHEY, CDR2 SVGEGT, per germline.